The clone carrying this TCR beta chain was recorded at least ten times. Antigen specificity is unknown. Combining iRepertoire HTBI primers with Arm-PCR of CDR3 regions, the authors built TCR beta libraries. TCRdb called the multiplex PCR reads again in MiXCR, with one record for every CDR3 protein. The sample lists approximately 400,000 distinct CDR3 sequences, less than 25% occurring once. Time point in this sample: persistent/refractory GD, antithyroid drugs over 5 years with positive TRAb. The TCR library was prepared using RNA isolated from PBMCs. Patients came through an endocrinology department, and that department was in Xi'an, China. The data were obtained in a study of regulatory T cells in long-lasting Graves disease. Germline loops: CDR1 SNHLY, CDR2 FYNNEI. V was pared by 6 bases and J by 4 bases, with 6 bases of the junction left unmatched. The CDR3 totals 14 residues. Study-level results: When disease was persistent, TRBV28, TRBJ1-2 and TRBJ2-5 were the favored segments.

This TCR came from a female donor with Graves disease. The sequencing here drew on peripheral blood mononuclear cells (PBMCs), taken when the disease was refractory, from a patient treated with antithyroid drugs. The chain has TRBV2 and TRBJ2-7; 10 nucleotides match TRBD1. In nucleotides, the CDR3 is TGTGCCAGCAGCGACAGGGGGCGAGCTTACGAGCAGTACTTC. Translated: CASSDRGRAYEQYF.